Reported below is one T cell receptor beta chain. In the original processing: There were no quality scores in the junction-only immunoSEQ sequences, so filtering differed. Sequencing was performed with immunoSEQ multiplex PCR; in TCRdb, only in-frame clones are kept and a portion is missing. V, J and clone size are those of that table, while D and trimming were read from the DNA. The sample lists over a million clones; more than 75% were seen once. The data are from a study of shared clonotypes between healthy human individuals. Germline V lookup: CDR1 SQVTM, CDR2 ANQGSEA. With 1 base removed from V and 4 bases from J, the gap between germline ends came to 10 bases. This CDR3 has 13 amino acids.

The receptor was derived from a man younger than 35 in good health. Some clones in this sample may be carry-over from other donors' samples. The chain recombines TRBV29-1 with TRBJ2-5, with D unresolved. What was sequenced was memory CD4+ T cells from PBMCs. As to subset: CD45RA-negative fraction. The CDR3 DNA reads TGCAGCGTTGAAGTGAACGTAGGAGAGACCCAGTACTTC. Translated, it gives CSVEVNVGETQYF. The entire variable domain, with the rest obtained from reference TRBV29-1 and TRBJ2-5, is as follows: SAVISQKPSRDICQRGTSLTIQCQVDSQVTMMFWYRQQPGQSLTLIATANQGSEATYESGFVIDKFPISRPNLTFSTLTVSNMSPEDSSIYLCSVEVNVGETQYFGPGTRLLVL.